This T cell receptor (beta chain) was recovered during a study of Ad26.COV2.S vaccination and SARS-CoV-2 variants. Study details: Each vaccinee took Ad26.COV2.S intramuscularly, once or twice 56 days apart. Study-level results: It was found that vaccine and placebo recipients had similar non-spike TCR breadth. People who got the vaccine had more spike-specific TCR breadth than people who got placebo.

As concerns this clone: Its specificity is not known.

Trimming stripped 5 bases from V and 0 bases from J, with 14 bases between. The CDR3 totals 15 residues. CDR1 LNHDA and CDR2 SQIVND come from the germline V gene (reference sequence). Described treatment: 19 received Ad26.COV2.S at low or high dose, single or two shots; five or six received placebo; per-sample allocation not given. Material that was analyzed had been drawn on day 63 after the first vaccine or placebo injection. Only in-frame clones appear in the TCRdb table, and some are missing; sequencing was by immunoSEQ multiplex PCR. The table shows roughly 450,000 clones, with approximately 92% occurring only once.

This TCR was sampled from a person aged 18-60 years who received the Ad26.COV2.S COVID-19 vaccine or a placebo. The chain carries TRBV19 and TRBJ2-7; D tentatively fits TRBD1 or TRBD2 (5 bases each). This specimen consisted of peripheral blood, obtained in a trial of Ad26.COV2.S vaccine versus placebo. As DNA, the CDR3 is TGTGCCAGTAGTTTCGCAGAGGGGCACTCCTACGAGCAGTACTTC. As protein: CASSFAEGHSYEQYF.